The next 13 T cell receptor beta chains were all read from a single sample in a study of CD8 T cells in Susac syndrome. Random-hexamer reverse transcription was applied to roughly 0.45 to 1 ug RNA. Via MiXCR, TCRdb re-called the immunoSEQ multiplex PCR reads, giving one row per CDR3 protein. The sample contains over 100,000 distinct CDR3 sequences, just under 95% of which appear only once. The material sequenced was CD8+ T cells from PBMCs. The receptors originated from a human donor with Susac syndrome.

The count of this clonotype is one. The chain uses TRBV5-4 and TRBJ2-4; no firm D call. There are 12 residues in the CDR3. Per germline, CDR1 SGHNT and CDR2 YYREEE (reference sequence). Trimming removed 4 bases from V and 5 bases from J, with 7 bases in between. Here the CDR3 reads CASSPAENIQYF. Here the CDR3 DNA reads TGTGCCAGCAGCCCAGCAGAAAACATTCAGTACTTC.

The chain links TRBV6-1 to TRBJ2-3; D may be TRBD1 or TRBD2 (6 bases each). The germline V gene encodes CDR1 MNHNS and CDR2 SASEGT. The CDR3 sequence is 17 residues long. Trimming took off 5 bases at V and 1 base at J, with 19 bases between the two ends. The CDR3 bases are TGTGCCAGCAGTCTCTATCGGGGGCCAAGGGGCACAGATACGCAGTATTTT. Its protein product is CASSLYRGPRGTDTQYF.

The V and J genes are TRBV20-1 and TRBJ2-2; 11 bases line up with TRBD2. V lost 6 bases and J lost 0; bases outside the gene matches: 6. The CDR3 is 16 amino acids. Per germline, CDR1 DFQATT and CDR2 SNEGSKA (reference sequence). CDR3 region: CSASTSGEANTGELFF. The CDR3, as DNA: TGCAGTGCCTCGACTAGCGGGGAAGCGAACACCGGGGAGCTGTTTTTT.

The table lists this clonotype with a count of one. Here the CDR3 reads CSVEDPTGGGYEQYF. Here the CDR3 DNA reads TGCAGCGTTGAAGATCCGACAGGGGGAGGCTACGAGCAGTACTTC. The J gene is TRBJ2-7, the V gene TRBV29-1, with TRBD1 identical over 9 bases. The CDR3 is made up of 15 amino acids. Germline V CDR1 and CDR2: SQVTM, ANQGSEA. With V trimmed by 0 bases and J by 3 bases, 6 bases remained unmatched.

The rearrangement uses TRBV5-1 and TRBJ2-1; D not resolved. This CDR3 comprises 9 residues. The V end was cut by 6 bases, the J end by 8 bases, with 3 bases between. Germline V gene data show CDR1 as SGHRS and CDR2 as YFSETQ. CDR3 residues: CASNHEQFF. The CDR3, as DNA: TGCGCCAGCAACCATGAGCAGTTCTTC.

The chain uses TRBV29-1 and TRBJ2-7; TRBD1 matches at 8 bases. The V gene's germline CDR1 is SQVTM and CDR2 ANQGSEA. V was clipped by 3 bases and J by 4 bases; unmatched bases: 5. The CDR3 is 13 amino acids. The CDR3 here is CSVEQGASYEQYF. In DNA form, the CDR3 reads TGCAGCGTTGAGCAGGGGGCGAGTTACGAGCAGTACTTC.

This clonotype occurred once. This chain joins TRBV13 and TRBJ1-3; tentatively, D is TRBD1 (5 bases). Per germline, CDR1 PRHDT and CDR2 FYEKMQ (reference sequence). The CDR3 length is 15 residues. Deletions cut 5 bases from V and 0 bases from J, with 11 bases between. The CDR3 region is CASSGTALSGNTIYF. CDR3 sequence (DNA): TGTGCCAGCAGCGGGACTGCTCTCTCTGGAAACACCATATATTTT.

This chain connects TRBV30 to TRBJ2-2, with no clear D. With 3 bases removed from V and 7 bases from J, the gap between germline ends came to 3 bases. Germline V gene sequence: CDR1 GTSNPN, CDR2 SVGIG (reference sequence). The CDR3 totals 10 residues. This CDR3 is CAWRLGELFF. DNA for the CDR3: TGTGCCTGGAGGCTCGGGGAGCTGTTTTTT.

The chain links TRBV6-6 to TRBJ1-1, with 9 nucleotides matching TRBD1. The junction had 7 bases not matched to a gene; V was cut back by 2 bases and J by 6 bases. Germline-derived CDR1 and CDR2 are MNHNY and SVGAGI (reference sequence). The length of the CDR3 is 15 residues. CDR3 nucleotides: TGTGCCAGCAGTTACACAGGGGGCAAGGATCCTGAAGCTTTCTTT. Protein: CASSYTGGKDPEAFF.

The chain uses TRBV9 and TRBJ2-1; TRBD2 matches at 9 bases. The CDR3 sequence is 17 residues long. V shed 0 bases and J 9 bases; nucleotides not matched to a gene: 13. The germline CDR1 and CDR2 sequences are SGDLS and YYNGEE. CDR3 sequence: CASSVEAGGPVVGEQFF. The CDR3 nucleotides read TGTGCCAGCAGCGTAGAAGCGGGGGGACCAGTTGTGGGTGAGCAGTTCTTC. The full variable domain, completed using reference TRBV9 and TRBJ2-1, is DSGVTQTPKHLITATGQRVTLRCSPRSGDLSVYWYQQSLDQGLQFLIQYYNGEERAKGNILERFSAQQFPDLHSELNLSSLELGDSALYFCASSVEAGGPVVGEQFFGPGTRLTVL.

The chain employs TRBV27 and TRBJ1-5; D unclear. Trimming shortened V by 2 bases and J by 2 bases, and 4 bases separated the two germline ends. The CDR3 length is 13 residues. In germline, CDR1 is MNHEY, CDR2 SMNVEV (reference sequence). In DNA form, the CDR3 reads TGTGCCAGCAGTTTAATGGGCAATCAGCCCCAGCATTTT. Translation: CASSLMGNQPQHF.

This chain links TRBV2 with TRBJ1-6; 9 bases align to TRBD1. The J segment lost 7 bases and the V segment lost 6 bases, leaving 10 bases of the junction unmatched. CDR3 length equals 16 residues. Per the germline V gene, CDR1 is SNHLY and CDR2 is FYNNEI. The CDR3 nucleotides are TGTGCCAGCAGGCAAACCACGACAGGGGGGAATTCACCCCTCCACTTT. It specifies CASRQTTTGGNSPLHF. Variable domain in full (rest from reference TRBV2 and TRBJ1-6): EPEVTQTPSHQVTQMGQEVILRCVPISNHLYFYWYRQILGQKVEFLVSFYNNEISEKSEIFDDQFSVERPDGSNFTLKIRSTKLEDSAMYFCASRQTTTGGNSPLHFGNGTRLTVT.

The gene calls are TRBV9 and TRBJ2-2, with D possibly matching TRBD1 (6 bases). Germline V gene lookup returns CDR1 SGDLS and CDR2 YYNGEE. This CDR3 contains 15 residues. Trimming removed 4 bases from V and 4 bases from J, with 14 bases in between. The chain's CDR3 is CASSPWGRGTGELFF. CDR3 nucleotides: TGTGCCAGCAGCCCGTGGGGGCGCGGCACCGGGGAGCTGTTTTTT.